This T cell receptor beta chain was profiled in a study of blood T cell repertoires in COVID-19. CDR3 length: 17 residues. The V gene end was trimmed by 6 bases and the J gene end by 4 bases; junction bases not matched to a gene: 11. Germline CDR1 and CDR2: LNHDA and SQIVND (reference sequence). Sequencing used immunoSEQ multiplex PCR; TCRdb keeps in-frame clones, though not all of them. This table has 10,000 to 15,000 clones, over 70% appearing once. The V call is TRBV19, the J call TRBJ2-3, with 12 bases matching TRBD2. The sequenced sample was peripheral blood. This TCR came from a man aged 55 to 70 with COVID-19, enrolled during active disease. The CDR3 region is CASRRTLAGGPADTQYF. The CDR3 DNA is TGTGCCAGTAGACGAACACTAGCGGGGGGCCCCGCAGATACGCAGTATTTT.